This entry describes one T cell receptor (beta chain). What antigen it recognizes has not been identified. No qualities accompany the bases; no much larger clone lies one base away. This sample is drawn from a study of blood T cell repertoires in COVID-19 (dated by TCRdb to the early 2020s). Context from the whole study: Samples from collaborators originated in the United States, Italy and Spain and spanned both the acute and convalescent phases of COVID-19. The repertoires were made available in a free public database intended to serve as a resource for research on the immune response to SARS-CoV-2. A de-identified subject ID, COVID-19 status, age in years and sex were almost always included in the sample metadata. Where available, HLA class I and class II types were taken from metadata supplied by the sample provider and were not determined by assay-based typing. The samples were drawn from two sources: the first 160 participants of the ongoing ImmuneRACE study, and over 1,000 subjects contributed by 6 global collaborators. The prospective study material was composed of cDNA or gDNA derived from T cells, B-cell-depleted T cells, or PBMCs. Subjects who had been exposed to COVID-19, were actively infected with it, or had recovered from it provided the deeply sampled blood TCRbeta repertoires that made up the dataset. The study at large found these results: Clinical and demographic metadata were provided uncurated, with the amount varying by source and participant.

TCRbeta CDR3 regions were amplified from genomic DNA using the immunoSEQ Assay, a bias-controlled multiplex PCR. The study's own analysis went as follows. The number of nucleated cells in each sample was estimated by amplification of reference gene primers within the assay. To quantify the absolute abundance of each unique TCRbeta CDR3 rearrangement, sequence reads were collapsed and filtered. For each sample, productive Simpson clonality was calculated by taking the square root of Simpson's diversity index across productive rearrangements. The immuneACCESS repertoire file appears here via TCRdb, limited to in-frame rearrangements. These files lack a portion of the clones; in checked studies, under half of the deficit traces to unresolved V genes, and the cause of the others is not known. That table is the source of V, J and clone size, and D and trimming were worked out from the DNA. Here the sample has over 65,000 clones; about nine tenths occur a single time. The ten largest clones represent 27% of the sample.

Whole blood was collected in K2EDTA tubes by collaborating institutions according to the institutions' own protocols. For TCRbeta analysis, collaborators shipped samples in one of three forms: frozen whole blood, isolated PBMCs, or DNA extracted from either of those sample types. Trimming takes 2 bases from V and 3 bases from J, and the germline ends sit 8 bases apart. Via the germline V gene, CDR1 is SGHRS and CDR2 YFSETQ. There are 14 amino acids in the CDR3, from cysteine to phenylalanine inclusive. Only the CDR3 part of the read is kept: 42 bases, read in frame from the first base. In this chain, TRBV5-1 is recombined with TRBJ2-2; no confident D gene assignment can be made. The receptor's source is a man aged 45-65 years with active or convalescent COVID-19. Sequences were obtained from peripheral blood. The CDR3 region reads CASSFTVDTGELFF. At the DNA level, the sequence is TGCGCCAGCAGCTTTACCGTAGACACCGGGGAGCTGTTTTTT.